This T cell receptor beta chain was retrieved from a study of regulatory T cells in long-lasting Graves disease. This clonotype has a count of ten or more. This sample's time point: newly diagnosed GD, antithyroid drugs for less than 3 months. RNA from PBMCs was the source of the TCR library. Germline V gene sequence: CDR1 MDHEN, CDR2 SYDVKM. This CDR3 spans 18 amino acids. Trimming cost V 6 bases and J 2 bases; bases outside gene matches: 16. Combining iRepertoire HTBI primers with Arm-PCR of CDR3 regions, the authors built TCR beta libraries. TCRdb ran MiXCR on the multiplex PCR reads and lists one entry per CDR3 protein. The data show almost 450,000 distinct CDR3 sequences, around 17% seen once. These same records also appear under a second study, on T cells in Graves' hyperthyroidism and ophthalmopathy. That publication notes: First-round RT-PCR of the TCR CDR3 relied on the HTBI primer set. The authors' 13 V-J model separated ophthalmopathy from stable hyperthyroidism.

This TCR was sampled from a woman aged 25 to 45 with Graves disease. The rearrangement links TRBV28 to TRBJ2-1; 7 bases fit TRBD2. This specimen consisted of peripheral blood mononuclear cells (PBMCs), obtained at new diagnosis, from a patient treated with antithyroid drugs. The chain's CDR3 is CASSSGREAFYPYNEQFF. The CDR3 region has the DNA TGTGCCAGCAGCTCTGGCCGGGAGGCCTTCTACCCCTACAATGAGCAGTTCTTC.